This T cell receptor beta chain comes out of a study of early T cells in non-severe SARS-CoV-2 infection. Overall study context: Sequencing of unsorted whole blood was done on bulk RNA, leaving chains unpaired.

General study points: There was a bias toward anti-spike CD8 responses in VDJdb matching, which missed private and CD4 specificities.

CDR1 MRHNA and CDR2 SNTAGT come from the germline V gene. Trimming removed 3 bases at V and 1 base at J, with 6 bases between. The CDR3 extends over 13 amino acids. The sample holds many counts of this clonotype. Its antigen is not identified. Each cDNA molecule carried a unique molecular identifier. TCRdb passed the 5' RACE reads through MiXCR, listing each CDR3 protein once. This table has approximately 90,000 distinct CDR3 sequences, approximately 9.9% appearing once. This rearrangement joins TRBV6-4 to TRBJ1-1, with D uncertain. The receptor was isolated from an adult who was a healthcare worker with PCR-confirmed SARS-CoV-2 infection or an uninfected control (not recorded which). The sequenced sample was whole blood, obtained at baseline. CDR3 amino acids: CASSDDRNTEAFF. The DNA of the CDR3 is TGTGCCAGCAGTGATGACCGGAACACTGAAGCTTTCTTT.